This T cell receptor (beta chain) originates from a study of T cells in localized non-small cell lung cancer. For this clone: Its antigen is not identified.

The CDR3 loop spans 15 amino acids. CDR1 and CDR2 (germline): MNHEY, SVGAGI. The V end lost 2 bases, the J end lost 4 bases, and 11 bases lay between the germline ends. Regarding the study as a whole: Detection in adjacent lung was observed for a median around 55 of the top 100 tumor clones. A higher density of T cells in blood coincided with extended overall survival.

Repertoires were generated with immunoSEQ multiplex PCR, while TCRdb's copy carries only in-frame clones and drops some. The sample gives some 22,000 clones, around 85% of which show up once; 2% to 2.5% is in the top ten. The sample consisted of peripheral blood, taken before any cancer treatment. The chain has TRBV6-5 and TRBJ2-2; no clear D. This TCR derives from a man aged 35-69 years with stage I lung adenocarcinoma. The CDR3 DNA is TGTGCCAGCAGTTACCAGGTTACAATCACCGGGGAGCTGTTTTTT. It yields the protein CASSYQVTITGELFF.